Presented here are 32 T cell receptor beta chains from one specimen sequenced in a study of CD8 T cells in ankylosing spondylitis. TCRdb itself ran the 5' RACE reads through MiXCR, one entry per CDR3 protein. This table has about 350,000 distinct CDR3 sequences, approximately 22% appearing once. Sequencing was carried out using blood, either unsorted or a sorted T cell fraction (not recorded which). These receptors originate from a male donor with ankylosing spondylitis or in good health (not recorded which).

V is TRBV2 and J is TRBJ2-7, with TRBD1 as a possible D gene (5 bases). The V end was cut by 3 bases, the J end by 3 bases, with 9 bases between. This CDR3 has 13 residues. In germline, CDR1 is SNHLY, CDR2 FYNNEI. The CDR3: CASSDTGNYEQYF. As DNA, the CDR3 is TGTGCCAGCAGTGATACAGGAAACTACGAGCAGTACTTC.

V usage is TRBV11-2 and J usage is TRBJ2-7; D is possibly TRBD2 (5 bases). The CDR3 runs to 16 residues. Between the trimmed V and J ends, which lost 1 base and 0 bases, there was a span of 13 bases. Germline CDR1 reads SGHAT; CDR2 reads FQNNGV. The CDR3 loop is CASSLVEGSNSYEQYF. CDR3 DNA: TGTGCCAGCAGCTTAGTTGAGGGCTCCAACTCCTACGAGCAGTACTTC.

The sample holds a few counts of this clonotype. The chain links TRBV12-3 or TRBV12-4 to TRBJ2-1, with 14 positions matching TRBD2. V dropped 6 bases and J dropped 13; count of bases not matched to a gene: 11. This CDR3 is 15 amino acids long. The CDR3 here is CASSSGTSGGAEQFF. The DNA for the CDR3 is TGTGCCAGCAGCTCCGGGACTAGCGGGGGAGCTGAACAGTTCTTC.

CDR3 in DNA: TGTGCCAGCAGCGAGGGGTTTGGTAATTCACCCCTCCACTTT. Encoded protein: CASSEGFGNSPLHF. This chain uses TRBV9 with TRBJ1-6, with TRBD1 as a possible D gene (5 bases). Per germline, CDR1 SGDLS and CDR2 YYNGEE. Trimming removed 3 bases at V and 6 bases at J, with 10 bases between. The CDR3 has 14 amino acids.

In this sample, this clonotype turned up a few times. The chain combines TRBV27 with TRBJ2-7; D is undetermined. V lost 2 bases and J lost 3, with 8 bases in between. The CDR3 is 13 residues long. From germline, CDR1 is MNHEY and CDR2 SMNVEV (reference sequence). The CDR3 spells CASSLGLNYEQYF. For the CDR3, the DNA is TGTGCCAGCAGTTTAGGTCTCAACTACGAGCAGTACTTC.

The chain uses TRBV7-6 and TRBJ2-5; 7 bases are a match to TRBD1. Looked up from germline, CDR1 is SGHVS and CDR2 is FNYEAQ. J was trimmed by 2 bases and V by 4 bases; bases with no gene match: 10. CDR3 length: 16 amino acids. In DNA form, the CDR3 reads TGTGCCAGCAGCTCTGCCGTTGGACAGGCTCAAGAGACCCAGTACTTC. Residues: CASSSAVGQAQETQYF.

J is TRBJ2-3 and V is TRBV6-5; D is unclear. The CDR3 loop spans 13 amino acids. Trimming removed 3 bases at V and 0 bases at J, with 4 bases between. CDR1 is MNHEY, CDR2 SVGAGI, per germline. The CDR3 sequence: CASSYKSTDTQYF. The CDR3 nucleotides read TGTGCCAGCAGTTATAAGAGCACAGATACGCAGTATTTT.

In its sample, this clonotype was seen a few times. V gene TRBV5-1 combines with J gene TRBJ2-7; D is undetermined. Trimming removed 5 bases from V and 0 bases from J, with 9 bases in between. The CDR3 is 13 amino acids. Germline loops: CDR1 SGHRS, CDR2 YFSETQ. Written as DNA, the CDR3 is TGCGCCAGCAGTGGGGTGGACTCCTACGAGCAGTACTTC. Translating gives CASSGVDSYEQYF.

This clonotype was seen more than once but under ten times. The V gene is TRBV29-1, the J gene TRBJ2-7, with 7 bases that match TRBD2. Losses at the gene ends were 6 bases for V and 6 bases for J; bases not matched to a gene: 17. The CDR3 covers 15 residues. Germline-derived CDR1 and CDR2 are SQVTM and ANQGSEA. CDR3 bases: TGCAGCGTGCGGCCGGGACTAAGGGAGGGTTCCGAGCAGTACTTC. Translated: CSVRPGLREGSEQYF.

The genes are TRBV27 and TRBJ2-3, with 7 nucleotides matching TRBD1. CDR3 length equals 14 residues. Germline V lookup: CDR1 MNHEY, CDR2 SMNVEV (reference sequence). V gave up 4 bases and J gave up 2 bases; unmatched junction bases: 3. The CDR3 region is CASSWDSLTDTQYF. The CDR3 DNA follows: TGTGCCAGCAGTTGGGACAGTCTCACAGATACGCAGTATTTT.

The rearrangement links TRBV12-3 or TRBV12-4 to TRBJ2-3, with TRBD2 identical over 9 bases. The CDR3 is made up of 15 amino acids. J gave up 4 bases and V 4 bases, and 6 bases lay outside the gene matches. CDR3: CASSSAGGPADTQYF. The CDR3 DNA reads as TGTGCCAGCAGTTCGGCGGGGGGGCCCGCAGATACGCAGTATTTT.

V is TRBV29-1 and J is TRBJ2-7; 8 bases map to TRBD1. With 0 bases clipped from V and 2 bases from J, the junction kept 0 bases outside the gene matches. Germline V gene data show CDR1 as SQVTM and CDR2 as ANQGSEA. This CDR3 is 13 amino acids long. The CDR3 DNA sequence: TGCAGCGTTGAAGAACAGGGGGCCTACGAGCAGTACTTC. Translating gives CSVEEQGAYEQYF.

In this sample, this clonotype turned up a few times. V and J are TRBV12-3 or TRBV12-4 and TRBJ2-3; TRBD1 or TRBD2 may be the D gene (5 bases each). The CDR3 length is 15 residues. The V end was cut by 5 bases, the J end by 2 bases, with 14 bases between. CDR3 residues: CASSPPEGPTDTQYF. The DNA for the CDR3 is TGTGCCAGCAGTCCCCCCGAGGGGCCCACAGATACGCAGTATTTT.

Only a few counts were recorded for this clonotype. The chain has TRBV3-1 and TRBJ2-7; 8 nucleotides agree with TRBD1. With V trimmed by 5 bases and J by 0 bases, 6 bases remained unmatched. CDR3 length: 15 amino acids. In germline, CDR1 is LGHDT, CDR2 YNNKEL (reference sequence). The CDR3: CASSNRDRTSYEQYF. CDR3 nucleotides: TGTGCCAGCAGCAATAGGGACAGGACCTCCTACGAGCAGTACTTC.

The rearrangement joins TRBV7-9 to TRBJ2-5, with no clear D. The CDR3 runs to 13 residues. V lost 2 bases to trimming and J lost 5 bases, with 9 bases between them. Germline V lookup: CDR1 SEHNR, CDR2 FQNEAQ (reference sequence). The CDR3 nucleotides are TGTGCCAGCAGCTTAACCGTTGAGGAGACCCAGTACTTC. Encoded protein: CASSLTVEETQYF.

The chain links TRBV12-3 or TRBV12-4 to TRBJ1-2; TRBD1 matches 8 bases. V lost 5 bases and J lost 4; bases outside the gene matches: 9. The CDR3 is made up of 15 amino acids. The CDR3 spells CASSTGTGVLYGYTF. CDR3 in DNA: TGTGCCAGCAGTACCGGGACAGGCGTTCTCTATGGCTACACCTTC.

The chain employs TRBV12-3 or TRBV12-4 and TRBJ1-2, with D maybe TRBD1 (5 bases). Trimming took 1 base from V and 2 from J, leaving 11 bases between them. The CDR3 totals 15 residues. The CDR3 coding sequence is TGTGCCAGCAGTTTAGGTGAGGGGCTGAACTATGGCTACACCTTC. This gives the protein CASSLGEGLNYGYTF.

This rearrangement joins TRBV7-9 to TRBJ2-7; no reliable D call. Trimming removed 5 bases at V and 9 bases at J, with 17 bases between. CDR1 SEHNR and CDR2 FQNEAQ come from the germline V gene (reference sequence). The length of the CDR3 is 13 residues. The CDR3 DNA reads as TGTGCCAGCAGCCCTCCTGGCCCGCTACCGCAGTACTTC. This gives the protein CASSPPGPLPQYF.

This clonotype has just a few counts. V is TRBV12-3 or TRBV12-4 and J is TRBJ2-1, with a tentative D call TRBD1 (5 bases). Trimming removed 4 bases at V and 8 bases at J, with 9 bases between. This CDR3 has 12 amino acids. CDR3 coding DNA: TGTGCCAGCAGTTCCAGCAGGGATGAGCAGTTCTTC. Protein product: CASSSSRDEQFF.

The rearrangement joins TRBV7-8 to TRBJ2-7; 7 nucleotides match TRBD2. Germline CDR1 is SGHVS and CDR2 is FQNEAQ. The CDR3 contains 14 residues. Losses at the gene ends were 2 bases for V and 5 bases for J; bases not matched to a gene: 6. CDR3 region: CASSLYGGLNEQYF. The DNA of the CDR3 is TGTGCCAGCAGCTTATACGGGGGGTTGAACGAGCAGTACTTC.

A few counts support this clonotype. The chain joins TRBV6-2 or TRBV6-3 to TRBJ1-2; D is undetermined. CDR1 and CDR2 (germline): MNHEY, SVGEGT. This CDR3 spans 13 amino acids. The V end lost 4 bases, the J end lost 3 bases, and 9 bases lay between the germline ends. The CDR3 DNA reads TGTGCCAGCAGTTTTACACCTCACTATGGCTACACCTTC. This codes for CASSFTPHYGYTF.

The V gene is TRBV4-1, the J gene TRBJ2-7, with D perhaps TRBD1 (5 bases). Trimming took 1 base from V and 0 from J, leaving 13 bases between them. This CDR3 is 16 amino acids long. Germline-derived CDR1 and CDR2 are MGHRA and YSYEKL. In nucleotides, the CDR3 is TGCGCCAGCAGCCAAGGGTCGACAGCGAACTCCTACGAGCAGTACTTC. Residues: CASSQGSTANSYEQYF.

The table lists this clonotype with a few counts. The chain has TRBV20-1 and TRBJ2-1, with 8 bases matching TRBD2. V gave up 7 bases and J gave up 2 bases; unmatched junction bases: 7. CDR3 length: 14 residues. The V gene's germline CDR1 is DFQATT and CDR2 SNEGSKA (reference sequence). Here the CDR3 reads CSGLSGETYNEQFF. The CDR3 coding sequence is TGCAGTGGACTTAGCGGGGAAACCTACAATGAGCAGTTCTTC.

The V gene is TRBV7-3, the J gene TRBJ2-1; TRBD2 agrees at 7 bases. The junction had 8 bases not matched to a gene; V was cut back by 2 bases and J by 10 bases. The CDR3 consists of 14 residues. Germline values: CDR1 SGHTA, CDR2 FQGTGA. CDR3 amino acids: CASSLALAVGEQFF. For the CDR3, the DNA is TGTGCCAGCAGCTTAGCCCTAGCGGTAGGGGAGCAGTTCTTC.

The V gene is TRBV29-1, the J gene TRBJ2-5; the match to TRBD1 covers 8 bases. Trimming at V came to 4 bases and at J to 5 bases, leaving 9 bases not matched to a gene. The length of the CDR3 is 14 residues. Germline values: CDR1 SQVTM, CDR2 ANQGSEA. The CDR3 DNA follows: TGCAGCGTTGGAAGACAGGGGTGGAGGGAGACCCAGTACTTC. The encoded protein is CSVGRQGWRETQYF. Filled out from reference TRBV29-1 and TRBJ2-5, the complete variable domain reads SAVISQKPSRDICQRGTSLTIQCQVDSQVTMMFWYRQQPGQSLTLIATANQGSEATYESGFVIDKFPISRPNLTFSTLTVSNMSPEDSSIYLCSVGRQGWRETQYFGPGTRLLVL.

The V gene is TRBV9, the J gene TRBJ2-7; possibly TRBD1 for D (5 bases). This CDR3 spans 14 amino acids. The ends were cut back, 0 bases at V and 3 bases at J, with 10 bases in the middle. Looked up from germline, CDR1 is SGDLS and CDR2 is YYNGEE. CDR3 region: CASSVVPDNYEQYF. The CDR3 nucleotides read TGTGCCAGCAGCGTAGTTCCGGACAACTACGAGCAGTACTTC.

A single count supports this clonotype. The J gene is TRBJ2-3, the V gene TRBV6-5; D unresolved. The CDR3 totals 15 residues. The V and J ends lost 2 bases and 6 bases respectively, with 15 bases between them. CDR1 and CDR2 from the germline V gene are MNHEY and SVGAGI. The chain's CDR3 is CASSYEGRLGDTQYF. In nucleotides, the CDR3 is TGTGCCAGCAGTTACGAAGGGCGGCTTGGGGATACGCAGTATTTT.

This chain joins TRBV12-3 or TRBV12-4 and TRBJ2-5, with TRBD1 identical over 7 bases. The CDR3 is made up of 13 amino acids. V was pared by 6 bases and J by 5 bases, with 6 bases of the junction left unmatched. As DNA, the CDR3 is TGTGCCAGCAGGACAGGGATTCCGGAGACCCAGTACTTC. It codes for CASRTGIPETQYF.

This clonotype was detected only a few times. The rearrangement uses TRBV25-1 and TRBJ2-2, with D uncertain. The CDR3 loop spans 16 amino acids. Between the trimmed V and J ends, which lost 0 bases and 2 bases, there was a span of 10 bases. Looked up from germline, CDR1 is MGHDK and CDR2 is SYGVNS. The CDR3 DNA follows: TGTGCCAGCAGTGAATATACCGACGGTAACACCGGGGAGCTGTTTTTT. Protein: CASSEYTDGNTGELFF.

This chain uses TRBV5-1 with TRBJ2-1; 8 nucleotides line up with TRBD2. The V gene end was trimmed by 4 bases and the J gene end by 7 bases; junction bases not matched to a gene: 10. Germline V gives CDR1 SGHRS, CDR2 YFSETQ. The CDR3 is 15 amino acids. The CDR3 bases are TGCGCCAGCAGCCCGGGTAAGCGGGGGAGTAATGAGCAGTTCTTC. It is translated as CASSPGKRGSNEQFF.

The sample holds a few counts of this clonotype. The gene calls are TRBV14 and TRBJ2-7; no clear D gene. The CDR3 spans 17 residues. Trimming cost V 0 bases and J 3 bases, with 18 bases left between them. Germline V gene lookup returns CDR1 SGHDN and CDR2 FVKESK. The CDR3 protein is CASSQERLGSANYEQYF. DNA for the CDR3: TGTGCCAGCAGCCAAGAGCGGCTGGGGTCAGCCAACTACGAGCAGTACTTC.

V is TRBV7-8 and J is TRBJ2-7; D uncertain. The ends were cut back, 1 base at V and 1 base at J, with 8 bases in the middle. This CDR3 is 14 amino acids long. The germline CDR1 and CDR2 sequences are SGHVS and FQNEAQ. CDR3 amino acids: CASSLVAQSYEQYF. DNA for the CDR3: TGTGCCAGCAGCTTAGTGGCTCAGTCCTACGAGCAGTACTTC.